One and the same sample provided the 2 T cell receptor beta chains below, sequenced in a study of shared clonotypes between healthy human individuals. Method: immunoSEQ multiplex PCR; TCRdb's copy keeps in-frame clones and lacks some. The repertoire holds 2 million to 2.5 million clones, with 90% to 97% as singletons. Specimen: naive CD4+ T cells sorted from blood. The subset is: CD45RA+ positively selected. Source of these receptors: a man aged 18-30 years in good health.

About this clone: The same CDR3 arises from other DNA sequences in this sample as well. V usage is TRBV11-3 and J usage is TRBJ2-3, with D perhaps matching TRBD2 (6 bases). V was clipped by 5 bases and J by 0 bases, with 9 bases between them. In germline, CDR1 is SGHNT, CDR2 YENEEA. The CDR3 length is 14 residues. CDR3 loop: CASSLSGSTDTQYF. The DNA for the CDR3 is TGTGCCAGCAGCCTTAGCGGAAGCACAGATACGCAGTATTTT.

The V and J genes are TRBV7-2 and TRBJ1-1; no clear D gene. CDR1 and CDR2 from the germline V gene are SGHTA and FQGNSA. Trimming removed 5 bases from V and 1 base from J, with 8 bases in between. The CDR3 loop spans 13 amino acids. CDR3 DNA: TGTGCCAGCAGCACCCGCCGGAACACTGAAGCTTTCTTT. Protein sequence: CASSTRRNTEAFF.